The 23 T cell receptor beta chains given below trace back to one sample, sequenced in a study of T cell responses to AZD1222 COVID-19 vaccine. Produced via immunoSEQ multiplex PCR; TCRdb's table is partial and in-frame only. The sample has around 110,000 clones; 85% to 90% are singletons. Sequencing was performed on peripheral blood, taken on day 0 of AZD1222 vaccination. The receptors stem from an adult in good health.

This clone appeared a single time. This chain links TRBV7-6 with TRBJ2-1; 9 bases line up with TRBD2. J lost 2 bases, V lost 6 bases, and 11 bases had no gene match. The CDR3 is made up of 17 amino acids. Germline-derived CDR1 and CDR2 are SGHVS and FNYEAQ. The CDR3 sequence is CASRLVSAGGTYNEQFF. The DNA of the CDR3 is TGTGCCAGCAGGCTAGTCTCAGCGGGGGGAACCTACAATGAGCAGTTCTTC.

The table lists this clone with a few counts. V is TRBV2 and J is TRBJ2-1, with 8 bases matching TRBD2. The CDR3 contains 12 residues. CDR1 is SNHLY and CDR2 is FYNNEI in the germline V gene. The V and J ends lost 11 bases and 9 bases, in that order; junction bases with no gene match: 9. In DNA form, the CDR3 reads TGTGCCGCCGGGGGGGATGGGCGTGAGCAGTTCTTC. Encoded protein: CAAGGDGREQFF.

The rearrangement links TRBV28 to TRBJ2-7; possibly TRBD2 for D (5 bases). The V and J ends lost 0 bases and 3 bases respectively, with 15 bases between them. Germline values: CDR1 MDHEN, CDR2 SYDVKM. The CDR3 totals 16 residues. The CDR3 is CASSLWSSGRYYEQYF. The CDR3 nucleotides are TGTGCCAGCAGTTTATGGTCGAGCGGCCGATACTACGAGCAGTACTTC.

The V and J genes are TRBV6-1 and TRBJ1-3, with unresolved D. Deletions cut 2 bases from V and 2 bases from J, with 13 bases between. Germline V gene data show CDR1 as MNHNS and CDR2 as SASEGT. The CDR3 has 16 residues. Here the CDR3 reads CASSEYWGPPGNTIYF. The CDR3 coding sequence is TGTGCCAGCAGTGAATATTGGGGTCCACCTGGAAACACCATATATTTT.

The rearrangement uses TRBV6-2 or TRBV6-3 and TRBJ2-7, with 14 nucleotides matching TRBD2. There are 17 residues in the CDR3. V gave up 2 bases and J gave up 1 base; unmatched junction bases: 4. Germline V gene sequence: CDR1 MNHEY, CDR2 SVGEGT. The DNA of the CDR3 is TGTGCCAGCAGTTACCCTGGACTAGCGGGGGGATCCTACGAGCAGTACTTC. This sequence encodes CASSYPGLAGGSYEQYF.

This clone was seen only a few times. The chain has TRBV5-4 and TRBJ2-3; TRBD2 aligns across 11 bases. The CDR3 loop spans 16 amino acids. Germline trimming cut 4 bases from V and 8 bases from J; bases unmatched to any gene: 12. The germline gives CDR1 SGHNT, CDR2 YYREEE (reference sequence). Here the CDR3 reads CASSPGTSGDWGTQYF. In nucleotides, the CDR3 is TGTGCCAGCAGCCCTGGGACTAGCGGAGATTGGGGTACGCAGTATTTT.

This clone is judged medium-sized. The gene calls are TRBV11-2 and TRBJ1-2; D gene uncertain. The V gene's germline CDR1 is SGHAT and CDR2 FQNNGV. The ends were cut back, 5 bases at V and 4 bases at J, with 14 bases in the middle. There are 14 residues in the CDR3. CDR3 in amino acids: CASSPGTELYGYTF. In DNA form, the CDR3 reads TGTGCCAGCAGCCCTGGCACCGAACTCTATGGCTACACCTTC. The full variable domain, with the rest looked up from reference TRBV11-2 and TRBJ1-2, is EAGVAQSPRYKIIEKRQSVAFWCNPISGHATLYWYQQILGQGPKLLIQFQNNGVVDDSQLPKDRFSAERLKGVDSTLKIQPAKLEDSAVYLCASSPGTELYGYTFGSGTRLTVV.

This chain's CDR3 is CASSPIWGEKLFF. The CDR3 DNA reads TGTGCCAGCAGCCCGATATGGGGAGAAAAACTGTTTTTT. The chain is built from TRBV7-9 and TRBJ1-4; D not certain. CDR1 is SEHNR and CDR2 is FQNEAQ in the germline V gene (reference sequence). Trimming shortened V by 5 bases and J by 8 bases, and 12 bases separated the two germline ends. The CDR3 is 13 amino acids.

The chain has TRBV5-1 and TRBJ1-4; 8 bases are shared with TRBD1. J gave up 4 bases and V 3 bases, and 5 bases lay outside the gene matches. The germline V gene has CDR1 SGHRS and CDR2 YFSETQ. This CDR3 contains 15 residues. The CDR3 region has the DNA TGCGCCAGCAGCTCGGGGACAGGTGGTAATGAAAAACTGTTTTTT. It codes for CASSSGTGGNEKLFF.

The V gene is TRBV11-1, the J gene TRBJ2-7, with D perhaps given as TRBD1 or TRBD2 (6 bases each). From germline, CDR1 is SGHAT and CDR2 FQDESV (reference sequence). This CDR3 has 15 amino acids. The germline V and J ends were trimmed by 5 bases and 2 bases, with 16 bases remaining between them. CDR3 sequence: CASSRGGTPTYEQYF. In DNA form, the CDR3 reads TGTGCCAGCAGCCGTGGGGGGACACCGACCTACGAGCAGTACTTC.

The count of this clone is one. The chain has TRBV9 and TRBJ2-5; D gene unclear. Germline V gene lookup returns CDR1 SGDLS and CDR2 YYNGEE. V lost 3 bases, J lost 7 bases, and 13 bases lay in between. The CDR3 is 13 amino acids. CDR3 DNA: TGTGCCAGCAGCGCGCCCACTAAGGGGACCCAGTACTTC. This sequence encodes CASSAPTKGTQYF. Drawing the rest from reference TRBV9 and TRBJ2-5, the complete variable domain is DSGVTQTPKHLITATGQRVTLRCSPRSGDLSVYWYQQSLDQGLQFLIQYYNGEERAKGNILERFSAQQFPDLHSELNLSSLELGDSALYFCASSAPTKGTQYFGPGTRLLVL.

This clone was counted a single time. The rearrangement uses TRBV11-3 and TRBJ2-7; 9 bases are shared with TRBD1. Germline V gene data show CDR1 as SGHNT and CDR2 as YENEEA. CDR3 length: 15 residues. J was trimmed by 3 bases and V by 5 bases; bases with no gene match: 8. The CDR3 region is CASSTGNRGLYEQYF. CDR3 sequence (DNA): TGTGCCAGCAGCACCGGGAACAGGGGGCTCTACGAGCAGTACTTC.

The genes are TRBV7-8 and TRBJ2-1; D remains ambiguous. The CDR3 covers 16 residues. Looked up from germline, CDR1 is SGHVS and CDR2 is FQNEAQ. With 2 bases removed from V and 1 base from J, the gap between germline ends came to 12 bases. The CDR3 DNA reads as TGTGCCAGCAGCTTAAAACGGGCTACTTCCTACAATGAGCAGTTCTTC. Its translation: CASSLKRATSYNEQFF.

V is TRBV3-1 (or the pseudogene TRBV3-2) and J is TRBJ2-1; no firm D call. V was cut by 5 bases and J by 7 bases, with 9 bases left in between. CDR1 is LGHDT, CDR2 YNNKEL, per germline (reference sequence). This CDR3 is built from 12 residues. The DNA of the CDR3 is TGTGCCAGCAGCAACTACGATAATGAGCAGTTCTTC. As protein: CASSNYDNEQFF.

J is TRBJ2-4 and V is TRBV27, with 10 bases fitting TRBD2. In germline, CDR1 is MNHEY, CDR2 SMNVEV (reference sequence). This CDR3 is built from 18 residues. Losses at the gene ends were 5 bases for V and 3 bases for J; bases not matched to a gene: 13. CDR3 residues: CASSPEREGVGGKNIQYF. The DNA for the CDR3 is TGTGCCAGCAGTCCCGAGCGGGAGGGAGTGGGAGGCAAAAACATTCAGTACTTC.

V is TRBV19 and J is TRBJ1-4; D possibly corresponds to TRBD1 (5 bases). In germline, CDR1 is LNHDA, CDR2 SQIVND (reference sequence). CDR3 length equals 14 residues. Trimming took off 3 bases at V and 7 bases at J, with 12 bases between the two ends. The CDR3 reads CASSMGTEGEKLFF. Here the CDR3 DNA reads TGTGCCAGTAGTATGGGGACCGAGGGTGAAAAACTGTTTTTT.

The rearrangement uses TRBV30 and TRBJ1-2, with 11 bases identical to TRBD1. V trimming: 3 bases; J trimming: 8 bases; junction bases outside the gene matches: 11. This CDR3 region has 15 residues. Germline lookup yields CDR1 GTSNPN and CDR2 SVGIG (reference sequence). The CDR3 sequence: CAWSREGQGAPGYTF. The CDR3, as DNA: TGTGCCTGGAGCCGAGAAGGACAGGGGGCCCCAGGCTACACCTTC.

V gene TRBV29-1 combines with J gene TRBJ2-3, with D possibly TRBD2 on 5 matching bases. Germline-derived CDR1 and CDR2 are SQVTM and ANQGSEA. The CDR3 spans 10 residues. This CDR3 is CSYWRDTQYF. As DNA, the CDR3 is TGCAGTTACTGGAGGGATACGCAGTATTTT.

V and J are TRBV5-1 and TRBJ2-5; 9 bases align to TRBD2. CDR3 length equals 14 residues. The ends lost 2 bases at V and 4 bases at J; junction bases unmatched: 3. Germline assignment: CDR1 SGHRS and CDR2 YFSETQ. For the CDR3, the DNA is TGCGCCAGCAGCTTCAGCGGGAGGCCAGAGACCCAGTACTTC. Translating it yields CASSFSGRPETQYF.

In DNA, the CDR3 is TGTGCCAGCAGCGGGGCGGGGACGAGCACTGAAGCTTTCTTT. Translation gives CASSGAGTSTEAFF. The rearrangement uses TRBV9 and TRBJ1-1, with D tentatively TRBD1 (5 bases). Trimming removed 3 bases at V and 4 bases at J, with 13 bases between. There are 14 residues in the CDR3. Germline lookup yields CDR1 SGDLS and CDR2 YYNGEE. Based on the CDR3 plus reference TRBV9 and TRBJ1-1, the full variable domain is DSGVTQTPKHLITATGQRVTLRCSPRSGDLSVYWYQQSLDQGLQFLIQYYNGEERAKGNILERFSAQQFPDLHSELNLSSLELGDSALYFCASSGAGTSTEAFFGQGTRLTVV.

This chain connects TRBV7-2 to TRBJ2-1, with a possible D match to TRBD1 (5 bases). There are 13 residues in the CDR3. V gave up 5 bases and J gave up 3 bases, with 8 bases separating them. Germline V gene sequence: CDR1 SGHTA, CDR2 FQGNSA. CDR3 region: CASSMDNYNEQFF. CDR3 DNA: TGTGCCAGCAGCATGGACAACTACAATGAGCAGTTCTTC.

This clone was counted a single time. The chain employs TRBV6-2 or TRBV6-3 and TRBJ2-1; D is undetermined. CDR3 length equals 14 residues. V was shortened by 7 bases and J by 5 bases, with 15 bases between the two germline ends. Per the germline V gene, CDR1 is MNHEY and CDR2 is SVGEGT. CDR3 sequence (DNA): TGTGCCAGCATCCCGACGCTAAGACACAATGAGCAGTTCTTC. The encoded protein is CASIPTLRHNEQFF.

This clone was observed once. Other DNA sequences of this sample code for an identical CDR3. This chain joins TRBV2 and TRBJ1-4, with no clear D. The germline V gene has CDR1 SNHLY and CDR2 FYNNEI. The CDR3 consists of 12 residues. Trimming left V 5 bases short and J 7 bases short, with 8 bases between. The CDR3 here is CASSRTGEKLFF. The CDR3 DNA reads TGTGCCAGCAGTAGGACGGGTGAAAAACTGTTTTTT.